The subject of this entry is one TCR beta chain. Its antigen is unknown. The data originate from a study of OX40 agonist ivuxolimab in advanced cancers. This table comes from immunoSEQ multiplex PCR, and its TCRdb copy is limited to in-frame clones, with some not included. The sample includes about 79,000 clones, around 93% of them seen just once. Findings of the study overall: CD4+ T cells averaged fewer expanded clones than CD8+ T cells. Clonal expansion among partial responders at 0.1-3.0 mg/kg ranked near the lowest.

This CDR3 contains 13 residues. V was clipped by 1 base and J by 6 bases; unmatched bases: 3. CDR1 SGHRS and CDR2 YFSETQ come from the germline V gene. The sequence was obtained from an adult with an advanced solid tumor such as melanoma, head and neck, liver or kidney cancer. Specimen: CD4+ or CD8+ T cells sorted from blood, collected in a trial of the OX40 agonist ivuxolimab. The rearrangement links TRBV5-1 to TRBJ1-2; 7 bases align to TRBD1. CDR3 region: CASSLNTGDGYTF. DNA for the CDR3: TGCGCCAGCAGCTTGAATACAGGGGATGGCTACACCTTC.